A single TCR beta chain is shown here with its context. Germline V CDR1 and CDR2: SGHRS, YFSETQ. J was trimmed by 7 bases and V by 3 bases; bases with no gene match: 7. CDR3 length: 15 amino acids. The data were obtained in a study of blood T cell repertoires in COVID-19. Repertoires were generated with immunoSEQ multiplex PCR, while TCRdb's copy carries only in-frame clones and drops some. The sample includes roughly 68,000 clones, around four fifths seen only once; the top ten take about 15%. The sequencing sample was made of peripheral blood. The chain carries TRBV5-1 and TRBJ1-4; 9 bases align to TRBD1. This receptor was identified in a man in his 60s with COVID-19, enrolled during active disease. DNA of the CDR3: TGCGCCAGCAGCTGGGGACAGGGAGGAATTGAAAAACTGTTTTTT. Its translation is CASSWGQGGIEKLFF.